These 3 T cell receptor beta chains were sequenced from one sample in a study of blood T cell repertoires in COVID-19. Sequencing was performed with immunoSEQ multiplex PCR; in TCRdb, only in-frame clones are kept and a portion is missing. The table records about 160,000 clones, 80% of them present only once. Sequencing was performed on PBMCs or T cells enriched from blood (not recorded which). Every receptor here comes from a man in his forties or fifties who had recovered from COVID-19.

V is TRBV5-1 and J is TRBJ1-5; D gene unclear. CDR1 SGHRS and CDR2 YFSETQ come from the germline V gene. Trimming removed 4 bases from V and 4 bases from J, with 12 bases in between. The length of the CDR3 is 14 residues. The CDR3 sequence is CASSPGGGNQPQHF. CDR3 bases: TGCGCCAGCAGCCCTGGAGGAGGGAATCAGCCCCAGCATTTT.

This chain's CDR3 is CASSQVTSGGPPFEQFF. DNA for the CDR3: TGTGCCAGCAGCCAAGTTACTAGCGGGGGGCCCCCGTTTGAGCAGTTCTTC. This chain links TRBV4-2 with TRBJ2-1, with TRBD2 identical over 12 bases. The ends lost 1 base at V and 9 bases at J; junction bases unmatched: 10. Germline lookup yields CDR1 LGHNA and CDR2 YNFKEQ. The CDR3 extends over 17 amino acids.

The DNA of the CDR3 is TGCGCCAGCAGCTTGGGCTGGGCGTCGGGGAATGAGCAGTTCTTC. Translation gives CASSLGWASGNEQFF. The chain recombines TRBV5-1 with TRBJ2-1, with D possibly TRBD2 on 5 matching bases. The CDR3 totals 15 residues. Germline V gene data show CDR1 as SGHRS and CDR2 as YFSETQ. V was shortened by 0 bases and J by 7 bases, with 14 bases between the two germline ends.